This TCR beta chain was sequenced in a study of T cell responses to AZD1222 COVID-19 vaccine. Study-level findings and limits: Donor demographics were predominantly white British with a female majority; clonal diversity may be underestimated. Spike-specific TCR breadth and depth went up after people got two AZD1222 doses.

Turning to this clone: Its target is unknown.

This CDR3 has 16 amino acids. CDR1 is SEHNR and CDR2 is FQNEAQ in the germline V gene (reference sequence). V lost 4 bases, J lost 0 bases, and 8 bases stayed unmatched. Clones were read by immunoSEQ multiplex PCR, and TCRdb kept only the in-frame ones, dropping some. The data hold some 140,000 clones, with around nine tenths observed a single time. The clonotype was recovered from an adult in good health. This specimen was peripheral blood, taken on day 0 of AZD1222 vaccination. The chain uses TRBV7-9 and TRBJ2-7, with 8 nucleotides matching TRBD2. The CDR3: CASSSPPGTSSYEQYF. CDR3 in DNA: TGTGCCAGCAGCTCACCCCCCGGGACTAGCTCCTACGAGCAGTACTTC.